This T cell receptor beta chain appears in the sequencing data of a study of CD8 T cells in Susac syndrome. An amount of RNA that ranged from roughly 0.45 to 1 ug was reverse transcribed with random hexamers. A single record per CDR3 protein comes from TCRdb applying MiXCR to the immunoSEQ multiplex PCR reads. Among fewer than 150,000 distinct CDR3 sequences listed, about 93% were seen once. Trimming cost V 1 base and J 2 bases; bases outside gene matches: 4. The length of the CDR3 is 16 residues. Germline CDR1 reads SEHNR; CDR2 reads FQNEAQ (reference sequence). The source is a human donor with multiple sclerosis. The sequenced sample was CD8+ T cells from PBMCs. The V call is TRBV7-9, the J call TRBJ1-5; TRBD1 matches 8 bases. The CDR3 loop reads CASSLDAGGGNQPQHF. In nucleotides, the CDR3 is TGTGCCAGCAGCTTAGATGCAGGGGGCGGCAATCAGCCCCAGCATTTT.